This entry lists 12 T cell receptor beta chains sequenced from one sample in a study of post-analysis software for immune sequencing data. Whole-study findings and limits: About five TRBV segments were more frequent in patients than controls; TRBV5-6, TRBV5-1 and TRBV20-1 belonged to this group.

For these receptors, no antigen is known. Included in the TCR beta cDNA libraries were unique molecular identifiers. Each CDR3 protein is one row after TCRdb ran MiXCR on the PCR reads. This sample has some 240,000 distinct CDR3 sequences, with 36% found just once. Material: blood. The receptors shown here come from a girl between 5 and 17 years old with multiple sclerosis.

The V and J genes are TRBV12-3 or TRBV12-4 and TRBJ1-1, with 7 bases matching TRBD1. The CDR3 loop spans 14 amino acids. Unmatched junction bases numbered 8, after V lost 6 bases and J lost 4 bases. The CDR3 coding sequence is TGTGCCAGCAGAGGGACAGCAACCGCCACTGAAGCTTTCTTT. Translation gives CASRGTATATEAFF.

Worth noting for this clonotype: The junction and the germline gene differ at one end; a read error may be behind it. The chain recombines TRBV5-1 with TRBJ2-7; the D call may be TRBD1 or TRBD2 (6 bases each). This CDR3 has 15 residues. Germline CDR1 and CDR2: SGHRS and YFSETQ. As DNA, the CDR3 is TGCGCCGGCAGCTTGGGGGGCCTGAGCTCCTACGAGCAGTACTTC. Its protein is CAGSLGGLSSYEQYF.

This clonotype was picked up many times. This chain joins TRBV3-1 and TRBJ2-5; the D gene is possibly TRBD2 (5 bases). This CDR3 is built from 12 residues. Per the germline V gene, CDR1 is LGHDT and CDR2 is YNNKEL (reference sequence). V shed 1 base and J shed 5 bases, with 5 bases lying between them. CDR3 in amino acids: CASSQAGETQYF. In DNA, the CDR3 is TGTGCCAGCAGCCAAGCGGGGGAGACCCAGTACTTC.

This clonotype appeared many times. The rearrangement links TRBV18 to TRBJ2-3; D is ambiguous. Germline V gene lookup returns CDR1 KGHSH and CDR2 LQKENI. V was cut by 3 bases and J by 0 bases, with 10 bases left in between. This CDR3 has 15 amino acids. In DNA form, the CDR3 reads TGTGCCAGCTCACCGTTGTGGCAGAGCACAGATACGCAGTATTTT. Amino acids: CASSPLWQSTDTQYF.

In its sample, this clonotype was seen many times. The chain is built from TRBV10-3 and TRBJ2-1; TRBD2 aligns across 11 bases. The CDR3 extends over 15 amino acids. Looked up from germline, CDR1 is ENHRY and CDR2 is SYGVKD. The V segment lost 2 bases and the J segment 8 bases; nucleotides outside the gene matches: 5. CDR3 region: CAISETSGSLYEQFF. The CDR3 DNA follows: TGTGCCATCAGTGAGACTAGCGGGAGTCTTTATGAGCAGTTCTTC.

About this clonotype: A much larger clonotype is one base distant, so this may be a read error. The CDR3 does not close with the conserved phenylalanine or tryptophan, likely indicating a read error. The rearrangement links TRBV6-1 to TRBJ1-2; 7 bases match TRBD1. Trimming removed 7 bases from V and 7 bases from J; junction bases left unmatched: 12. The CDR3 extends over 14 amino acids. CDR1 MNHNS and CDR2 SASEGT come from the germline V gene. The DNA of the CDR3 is TGTGCCAGCATCAAGACAGGGCACCTCGGTGGCTACACCTGC. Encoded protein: CASIKTGHLGGYTC.

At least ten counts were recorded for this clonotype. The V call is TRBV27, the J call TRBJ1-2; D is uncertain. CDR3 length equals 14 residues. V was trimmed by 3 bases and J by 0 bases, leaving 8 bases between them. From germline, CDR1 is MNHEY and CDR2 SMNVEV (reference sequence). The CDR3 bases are TGTGCCAGCAGTTTTTCGGAGGCTAACTATGGCTACACCTTC. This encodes CASSFSEANYGYTF.

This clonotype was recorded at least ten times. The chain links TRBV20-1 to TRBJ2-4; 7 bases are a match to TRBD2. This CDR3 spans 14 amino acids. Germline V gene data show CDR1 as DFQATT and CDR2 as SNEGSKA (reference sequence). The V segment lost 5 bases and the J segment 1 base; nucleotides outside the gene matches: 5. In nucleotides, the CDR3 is TGCAGTGCTGAGCCCGGGGGGGCCAAAAACATTCAGTACTTC. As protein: CSAEPGGAKNIQYF.

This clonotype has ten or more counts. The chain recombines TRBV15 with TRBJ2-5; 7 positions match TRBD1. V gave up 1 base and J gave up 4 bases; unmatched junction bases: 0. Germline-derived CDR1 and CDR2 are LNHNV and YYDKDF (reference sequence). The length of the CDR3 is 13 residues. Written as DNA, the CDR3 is TGTGCCACCAGCAGAGGACAGGGAGAGACCCAGTACTTC. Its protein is CATSRGQGETQYF.

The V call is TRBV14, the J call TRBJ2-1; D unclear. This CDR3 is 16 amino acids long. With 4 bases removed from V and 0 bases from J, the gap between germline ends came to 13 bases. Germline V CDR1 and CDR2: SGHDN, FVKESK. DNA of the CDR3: TGTGCCAGCAGCCCTCGACCCCCTCTCTCCTACAATGAGCAGTTCTTC. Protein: CASSPRPPLSYNEQFF.

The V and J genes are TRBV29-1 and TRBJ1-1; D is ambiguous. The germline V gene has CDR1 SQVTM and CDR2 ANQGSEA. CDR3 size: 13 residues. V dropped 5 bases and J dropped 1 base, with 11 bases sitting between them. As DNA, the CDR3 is TGCAGCGTTCTGGGCAGGAAGAACACTGAAGCTTTCTTT. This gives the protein CSVLGRKNTEAFF. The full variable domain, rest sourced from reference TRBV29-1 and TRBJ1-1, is SAVISQKPSRDICQRGTSLTIQCQVDSQVTMMFWYRQQPGQSLTLIATANQGSEATYESGFVIDKFPISRPNLTFSTLTVSNMSPEDSSIYLCSVLGRKNTEAFFGQGTRLTVV.

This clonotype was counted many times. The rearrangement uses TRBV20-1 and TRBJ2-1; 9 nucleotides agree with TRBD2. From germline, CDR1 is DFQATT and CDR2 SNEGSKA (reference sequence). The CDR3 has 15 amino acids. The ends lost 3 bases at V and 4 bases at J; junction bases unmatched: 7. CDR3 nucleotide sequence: TGCAGTGCTAGGATCCTAGCGGGGACGTACAATGAGCAGTTCTTC. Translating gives CSARILAGTYNEQFF.